The sequence of this TCR beta chain was determined in a study of T-cell memory formation after mild COVID-19. Study conclusions and caveats: The SARS-CoV-2 specificity of second-wave clones reaching peak at day 37 remained unverified. A subset of responding clones appeared in pre-infection memory, suggesting cross-reactive memory joined.

This clonotype was seen many times. The antigen is undetermined. 5'RACE with constant-segment primers yielded barcoded, UMI-tagged TCR alpha and TCR beta cDNA libraries. In TCRdb, the 5' RACE reads were re-called with MiXCR into one record per CDR3 protein. The data hold fewer than 50,000 distinct CDR3 sequences, with less than 7.5% observed a single time. The CDR3 consists of 17 residues. After removal of 4 bases from V and 2 bases from J, the junction contained 6 bases not matched to a gene. Germline values: CDR1 SGHNT, CDR2 YYREEE (reference sequence). The V gene is TRBV5-4, the J gene TRBJ2-3; 14 bases are a match to TRBD2. The sequence was collected from a man aged 18 to 29 who had mild COVID-19 (a few samples of this study predate the infection). Cell type and time point are not known. The sequenced sample consisted of PBMCs or a T cell subset sorted from them (not recorded which). The chain's CDR3 is CASSRRLAGGPTDTQYF. CDR3 bases: TGTGCCAGCAGCCGAAGACTAGCGGGGGGGCCCACAGATACGCAGTATTTT.